The sequence of this T cell receptor beta chain was determined in a study of blood T cell repertoires in COVID-19 (dated by TCRdb to 2019 to 2021). For the wider study: Samples covering the acute and convalescent phases of COVID-19 were provided by collaborators in the United States, Italy and Spain. The prospective study material was composed of cDNA or gDNA derived from T cells, B-cell-depleted T cells, or PBMCs. Subjects who had been exposed to COVID-19, were actively infected with it, or had recovered from it provided the deeply sampled blood TCRbeta repertoires that made up the dataset. The repertoires were made available in a free public database intended to serve as a resource for research on the immune response to SARS-CoV-2. Samples were obtained from the ongoing ImmuneRACE study (first 160 participants) and from 1,254 subjects provided by 6 global collaborators. Nearly every sample came with metadata listing a de-identified subject ID, COVID-19 status, age in years and sex. Where HLA class I and class II types were available, the types were taken from metadata supplied by the sample provider, not from assay-based typing.

Another Seattle source contributed samples from volunteer blood donors who had recovered from COVID-19. Whole blood was collected in K2EDTA tubes by collaborating institutions according to the institutions' own protocols. Collaborator samples were shipped for TCRbeta analysis as frozen whole blood, isolated PBMCs, or DNA extracted from either sample type. TCRbeta CDR3 regions were amplified from genomic DNA using the immunoSEQ Assay, a bias-controlled multiplex PCR. The authors' analysis ran thus. The number of nucleated cells in each sample was estimated from the amplification of reference gene primers within the assay. Sequence reads were collapsed and filtered to measure the absolute abundance of every unique TCRbeta CDR3 rearrangement. For each sample, productive Simpson clonality was calculated by taking the square root of Simpson's diversity index across productive rearrangements. TCRdb stores this immuneACCESS table with in-frame sequences only. Part of the clones is absent; in the studies checked, under half of the shortfall reflects unresolved V genes, and no reason is known for the rest. The D gene and trimming were derived from the DNA, and the V and J assignments and clone size from that table. The sample table shows 200,000 to 300,000 clones, and 86% are seen once. The ten top clones hold roughly 3% of the sample.

Summary of the overall study and its limitations: The amount of clinical and demographic metadata varied by source and participant and was provided uncurated.

About this clone: Its antigen remains undetermined. The input lacks base qualities; no much larger clone sits a single base away.

The CDR3, from cysteine to phenylalanine, totals 16 residues. The retained sequence is limited to the CDR3, 48 bases, with the frame set at the first base. The germline V gene encodes CDR1 MNHNS and CDR2 SASEGT. The germline V end is reduced by 1 base and the J end by 6 bases; junction bases left unmatched: 7. Sequenced input: peripheral blood. The chain uses TRBV6-1 and TRBJ2-1, with 9 bases aligning to TRBD1. The receptor comes from a woman aged 30 to 39 who had recovered from COVID-19. The CDR3 protein is CASSEGQGVGANEQFF. DNA sequence: TGTGCCAGCAGTGAAGGACAGGGGGTCGGAGCCAATGAGCAGTTCTTC.